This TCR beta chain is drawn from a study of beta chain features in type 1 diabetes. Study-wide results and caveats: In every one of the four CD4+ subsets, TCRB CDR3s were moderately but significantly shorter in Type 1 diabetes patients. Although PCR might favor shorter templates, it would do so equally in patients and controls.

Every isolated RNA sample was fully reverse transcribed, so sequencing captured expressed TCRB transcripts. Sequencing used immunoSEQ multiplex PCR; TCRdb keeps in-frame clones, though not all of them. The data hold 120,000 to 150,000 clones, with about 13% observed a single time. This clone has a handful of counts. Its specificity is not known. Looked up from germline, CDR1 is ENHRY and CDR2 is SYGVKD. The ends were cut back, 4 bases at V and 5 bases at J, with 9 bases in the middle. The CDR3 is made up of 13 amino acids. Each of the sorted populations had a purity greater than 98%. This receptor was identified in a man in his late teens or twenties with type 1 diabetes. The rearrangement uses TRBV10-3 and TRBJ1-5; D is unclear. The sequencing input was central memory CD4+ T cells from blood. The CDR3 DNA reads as TGTGCCATCAGTGTCGGCAGAGATCAGCCCCAGCATTTT. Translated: CAISVGRDQPQHF.